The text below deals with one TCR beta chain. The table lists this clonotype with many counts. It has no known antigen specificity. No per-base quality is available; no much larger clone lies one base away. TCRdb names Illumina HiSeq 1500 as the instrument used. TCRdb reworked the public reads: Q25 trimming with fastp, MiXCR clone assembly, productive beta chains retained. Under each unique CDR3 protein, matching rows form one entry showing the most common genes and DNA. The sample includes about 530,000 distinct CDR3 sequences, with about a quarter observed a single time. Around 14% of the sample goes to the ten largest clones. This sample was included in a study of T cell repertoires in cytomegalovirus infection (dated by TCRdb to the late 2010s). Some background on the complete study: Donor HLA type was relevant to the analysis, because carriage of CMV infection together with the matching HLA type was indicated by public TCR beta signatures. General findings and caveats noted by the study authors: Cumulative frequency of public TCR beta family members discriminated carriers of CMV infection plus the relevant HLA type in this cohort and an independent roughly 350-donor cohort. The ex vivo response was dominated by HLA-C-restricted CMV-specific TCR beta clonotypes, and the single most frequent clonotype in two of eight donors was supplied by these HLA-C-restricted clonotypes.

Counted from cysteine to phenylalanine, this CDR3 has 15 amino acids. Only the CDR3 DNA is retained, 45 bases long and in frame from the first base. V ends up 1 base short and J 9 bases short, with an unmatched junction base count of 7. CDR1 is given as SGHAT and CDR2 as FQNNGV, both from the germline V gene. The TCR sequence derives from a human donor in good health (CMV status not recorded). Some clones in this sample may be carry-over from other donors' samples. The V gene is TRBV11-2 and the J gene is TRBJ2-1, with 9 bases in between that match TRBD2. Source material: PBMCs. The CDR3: CASSLVLAGEGEQFF. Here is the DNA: TGTGCCAGCAGCTTAGTCTTAGCGGGAGAGGGTGAGCAGTTCTTC. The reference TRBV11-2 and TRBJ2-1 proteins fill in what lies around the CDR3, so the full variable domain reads EAGVAQSPRYKIIEKRQSVAFWCNPISGHATLYWYQQILGQGPKLLIQFQNNGVVDDSQLPKDRFSAERLKGVDSTLKIQPAKLEDSAVYLCASSLVLAGEGEQFFGPGTRLTVL.